One and the same sample provided the 5 T cell receptor beta chains below, sequenced in a study of regulatory T cells in long-lasting Graves disease. Researchers made TCR beta libraries by using iRepertoire HTBI primers and running Arm-PCR on CDR3 regions. MiXCR, applied by TCRdb to the multiplex PCR reads, yields one record per CDR3 protein. The sample yields about 620,000 distinct CDR3 sequences, roughly 15% seen once. Noted time point: newly diagnosed GD, antithyroid drugs for less than 3 months. Making the TCR library involved RNA that had been extracted from PBMCs. This same sample was also taken into another study, of T cells in Graves' hyperthyroidism and ophthalmopathy.

The sequences come from peripheral blood mononuclear cells (PBMCs), collected at new diagnosis, from a patient treated with antithyroid drugs. The receptors were gathered from a woman in her thirties with Graves disease.

The chain uses TRBV4-1 and TRBJ2-5; D unresolved. V was shortened by 1 base and J by 2 bases, with 11 bases between the two germline ends. The germline CDR1 and CDR2 sequences are MGHRA and YSYEKL. CDR3 length: 15 residues. Written as DNA, the CDR3 is TGCGCCAGCAGCCAAGTCGGTTTGGGACAAGAGACCCAGTACTTC. It codes for CASSQVGLGQETQYF.

This clonotype has at least ten counts. V usage is TRBV11-1 and J usage is TRBJ2-7, with D perhaps TRBD1 (6 bases). V was trimmed by 5 bases and J by 1 base, leaving 12 bases between them. Germline V gene data show CDR1 as SGHAT and CDR2 as FQDESV (reference sequence). The CDR3 loop spans 14 amino acids. This CDR3 reads CASSPTGMSYEQYF. CDR3 nucleotides: TGTGCCAGCAGCCCCACAGGGATGTCCTACGAGCAGTACTTC.

On this clonotype: A much larger clone lies a single base off, so this may be a read error. V usage is TRBV7-2 and J usage is TRBJ2-7, with D possibly called TRBD1 or TRBD2 (6 bases each). Looked up from germline, CDR1 is SGHTA and CDR2 is FQGNSA. Trimming stripped 8 bases from V and 3 bases from J, with 17 bases between. This CDR3 is 14 amino acids long. The CDR3 protein is CASQFIGGGYEQYF. CDR3 nucleotide sequence: TGTGCCAGCCAATTCATCGGGGGCGGCTACGAGCAGTACTTC.

CDR3 loop: CASSRRGLAGGNEQFF. The CDR3 DNA follows: TGTGCCAGCAGCCGAAGAGGACTAGCGGGAGGCAATGAGCAGTTCTTC. The chain carries TRBV7-2 and TRBJ2-1, with TRBD2 matching over 14 bases. CDR3 size: 16 residues. CDR1 and CDR2 from the germline V gene are SGHTA and FQGNSA. V was clipped by 5 bases and J by 6 bases; unmatched bases: 6.

CDR3 residues: CASSLFGGQETQYF. The CDR3, as DNA: TGCGCCAGCAGCTTATTTGGAGGGCAAGAGACCCAGTACTTC. J is TRBJ2-5 and V is TRBV5-1; tentative D call: TRBD2 (6 bases). The CDR3 is 14 residues long. CDR1 is SGHRS, CDR2 YFSETQ, per germline. V gave up 2 bases and J gave up 2 bases, with 10 bases separating them.